The rows below give T cell receptor beta chains drawn from one sample of a study of blood T cell repertoires in COVID-19. Assay: immunoSEQ multiplex PCR; the TCRdb copy retains only in-frame clones and omits some. This table holds roughly 100,000 clones, just over 90% found once. The sequencing input was peripheral blood. The source is a woman between 45 and 65 years old in a cohort sampled during active COVID-19. Each CDR3 is given with its conserved first and last residue. D genes are given only for firm matches. Only part of the rows carry a size: once, few, many, or a class if the clone is expanded.

v_gene,abundance,j_gene,len,d_gene,CDR3aa,CDR3nt
TRBV12-3/TRBV12-4,NA,TRBJ2-7,12,NA,CASSSQGYEQYF,TGTGCCAGCAGTTCGCAGGGGTACGAGCAGTACTTC
TRBV11-2,NA,TRBJ2-1,16,NA,CASSLGGERSYNEQFF,TGTGCCAGCAGTTTAGGTGGGGAGCGCTCCTACAATGAGCAGTTCTTC
TRBV30,NA,TRBJ2-2,15,NA,CAWRVGVSYTGELFF,TGTGCCTGGAGGGTAGGGGTTAGCTACACCGGGGAGCTGTTTTTT
TRBV30,NA,TRBJ1-2,14,NA,CAWSHDRGNDGYTF,TGTGCCTGGAGTCACGATCGGGGTAACGATGGCTACACCTTC
TRBV3-1/TRBV3-2,NA,TRBJ1-2,17,NA,CASSPGDDRYLNYGYTF,TGTGCCAGCAGCCCAGGGGACGACAGATATTTAAACTATGGCTACACCTTC
TRBV29-1,NA,TRBJ2-1,14,TRBD2,CSVDRAGGQNEQFF,TGCAGCGTTGATAGGGCGGGAGGTCAGAATGAGCAGTTCTTC
TRBV6-5,NA,TRBJ1-2,15,NA,CASSQSPPENYGYTF,TGTGCCAGCAGTCAATCCCCGCCGGAGAACTATGGCTACACCTTC
TRBV30,NA,TRBJ1-6,13,NA,CAWSPSGEGPISF,TGTGCCTGGAGCCCGAGCGGGGAGGGCCCAATCAGCTTT
TRBV7-8,NA,TRBJ2-7,13,TRBD1,CASSHRGYYEQYF,TGTGCCAGCAGTCACAGGGGTTACTACGAGCAGTACTTC
TRBV3-1/TRBV3-2,NA,TRBJ2-4,13,TRBD1,CASSQTGVDIQYF,TGTGCCAGCAGCCAGACAGGGGTGGACATTCAGTACTTC
TRBV3-1/TRBV3-2,NA,TRBJ2-2,13,NA,CASSHAAAGELFF,TGTGCCAGCAGCCATGCGGCGGCCGGGGAGCTGTTTTTT
TRBV2,few,TRBJ2-2,14,TRBD1,CATLRDRNTGELFF,TGTGCCACCCTCCGGGACAGGAACACCGGGGAGCTGTTTTTT
TRBV11-2,NA,TRBJ1-4,15,NA,CASSVTGLMNEKLFF,TGTGCCAGCAGCGTAACAGGGTTGATGAATGAAAAACTGTTTTTT
TRBV6-5,NA,TRBJ2-7,14,NA,CASRTSEISYEQYF,TGTGCCAGTCGGACATCGGAGATTTCCTACGAGCAGTACTTC
TRBV10-2,once,TRBJ1-2,14,NA,CASMGAGGGYGYTF,TGCGCCAGCATGGGGGCCGGCGGCGGTTATGGCTACACCTTC
TRBV19,NA,TRBJ1-1,14,NA,CASSQIGAIGEAFF,TGTGCCAGTAGTCAAATAGGGGCAATTGGCGAAGCTTTCTTT
TRBV2,NA,TRBJ1-2,12,NA,CASSEALGDYTF,TGTGCCAGCAGTGAAGCGCTGGGAGACTACACCTTC
TRBV7-8,few,TRBJ2-2,16,TRBD1,CASSLTGTANTGELFF,TGTGCCAGCAGCTTAACCGGGACAGCGAACACCGGGGAGCTGTTTTTT
TRBV5-1,NA,TRBJ2-5,16,TRBD2,CASSSGLAAYQETQYF,TGCGCCAGCAGCTCAGGACTAGCGGCGTACCAAGAGACCCAGTACTTC
TRBV3-1/TRBV3-2,NA,TRBJ1-6,17,NA,CASSLWGRSSYNSPLHF,TGTGCCAGCAGCCTCTGGGGGAGGAGCTCCTATAATTCACCCCTCCACTTT
TRBV9,NA,TRBJ2-1,15,TRBD2,CASSVRTSGDNEQFF,TGTGCCAGCAGCGTAAGGACTAGCGGGGACAATGAGCAGTTCTTC
TRBV29-1,NA,TRBJ2-2,14,TRBD1,CSAKDRAVAGELFF,TGCAGCGCTAAGGACAGGGCGGTCGCCGGGGAGCTGTTTTTT
TRBV5-1,NA,TRBJ2-7,14,TRBD2,CASSLVAGTYEQYF,TGCGCCAGCAGCTTGGTAGCGGGGACCTACGAGCAGTACTTC
TRBV5-1,NA,TRBJ1-2,12,NA,CASSTGTYGYTF,TGCGCCAGCAGCACAGGGACCTATGGCTACACCTTC
TRBV5-1,NA,TRBJ2-5,16,TRBD2,CASSPGLAGVQETQYF,TGCGCCAGCAGCCCCGGACTAGCGGGAGTCCAAGAGACCCAGTACTTC
TRBV18,NA,TRBJ1-5,13,TRBD1,CASSARQGEPQHF,TGTGCCAGCTCAGCCCGACAGGGGGAGCCCCAGCATTTT
TRBV4-2,NA,TRBJ2-7,17,NA,CASSQDRKGLRSYEQYF,TGTGCCAGCAGCCAAGATAGGAAGGGACTCAGGTCCTACGAGCAGTACTTC
TRBV5-1,once,TRBJ2-7,15,TRBD2,CASSKTSGQTYEQYF,TGCGCCAGCAGCAAGACTAGCGGGCAAACCTACGAGCAGTACTTC
TRBV4-1,NA,TRBJ2-7,17,NA,CASSQGHMTLYTYEQYF,TGCGCCAGCAGCCAGGGACACATGACACTATACACCTACGAGCAGTACTTC
TRBV5-6,NA,TRBJ1-1,12,NA,CASSSGYTEAFF,TGTGCCAGCAGCTCGGGATACACTGAAGCTTTCTTT